This T cell receptor beta chain was found in a study of OX40 agonist ivuxolimab in advanced cancers. For the wider study: The costimulatory receptor OX40 (CD134) was targeted by ivuxolimab, a fully human IgG2 agonistic monoclonal antibody. Among the roughly 52 dose-escalation patients, around 20 had hepatocellular carcinoma, about 15 melanoma, 9 renal cell carcinoma and 9 head and neck cancer. Intravenous ivuxolimab was administered to patients every 2 weeks at six dose levels: 0.01, 0.1, 0.3, 1.5, 3 and 10 mg/kg. In the dose-escalation cohort, around 80% of patients were male, and the mean age was approximately 60 years with a range of about 20 to 80. The point of sequencing TCRbeta in the periphery was to test whether ivuxolimab changed TCR sequence diversity and drove clonal T-cell expansion. The paper covers the monotherapy dose-escalation part of the phase I ivuxolimab trial, which included N of about 50 patients. Partial responses were achieved by three dose-escalation patients, of whom one had hepatocellular carcinoma and two had cutaneous melanoma. Prior anti-PD-1, anti-PD-L1 or anti-CTLA-4 therapy was permitted, and about 40% of dose-escalation patients had received checkpoint inhibitors. General findings and caveats noted by the study authors: Which antigens the clonally expanded peripheral T cells were specific for was not determined. On average, CD8+ T cells showed more expanded clones than CD4+ T cells after ivuxolimab. At doses of 0.1 to 3.0 mg/kg, clonal expansion of both CD4+ and CD8+ T cells in blood was seen between baseline and week 6. In partial responders in the 0.1-3.0 mg/kg groups, normalized peripheral clonal expansion was found to be among the lowest, especially among CD8+ T cells. Low levels of normalized T-cell clonal expansion were also seen in some nonresponding patients.

Patients with a history of autoimmune disease or receiving systemic immunosuppression were excluded from the trial. In every dose cohort, peripheral blood was drawn for TCR sequencing at baseline, cycle 4 day 1, and cycle 7 day 1. The samples were drawn from a first-in-human, open-label, multicenter phase I dose-escalation trial of ivuxolimab. Adults with locally advanced or metastatic melanoma, renal cell carcinoma, hepatocellular carcinoma or head and neck squamous cell carcinoma were enrolled in the trial. Before TCR sequencing, CD4+ T cells and CD8+ T cells from peripheral blood were sorted into separate populations. This clone was counted once. What antigen it recognizes has not been identified. Base quality data are lacking; no much larger clone is found one base away. To sequence the TCRbeta CDR3 region, genomic DNA was isolated from the sorted cells. The immunoSEQ Assay was used to sequence the TCRbeta CDR3 regions. This immuneACCESS table, as held by TCRdb, lists in-frame sequences with V and J called but not all clones. Of the missing ones, under half trace to an unresolved V gene in checked studies; the others have no known cause. The sample table contains 80,000 or so clones; only one count was recorded for about 90% of them. Around 2% of the sample is in the top ten clones.

The CDR1 and CDR2 encoded by the germline V gene are SQVTM and ANQGSEA. There are 13 amino acids in the CDR3, from cysteine to phenylalanine inclusive. Only the CDR3 region is kept as DNA, spanning 39 bases read in frame from base 1. Relative to germline, V is 5 bases shorter and J is 3 bases shorter, with 12 bases between their ends. Sequences were derived from CD4+ or CD8+ T cells sorted from blood, sampled in a trial of the OX40 agonist ivuxolimab. The rearranged segments are TRBV29-1 and TRBJ2-3; the D assignment is uncertain and may be TRBD1 or TRBD2, with 5 bases supporting each. This clonotype originated in an adult with an advanced solid tumor such as melanoma, head and neck, liver or kidney cancer. The encoded CDR3 is CSVKVGGTDTQYF. The DNA reads TGCAGCGTTAAGGTTGGGGGTACAGATACGCAGTATTTT.